This passage covers 21 T cell receptor beta chains from one sample sequenced in a study of T cells in Graves' hyperthyroidism and ophthalmopathy. RNA transcripts yielded amplified TCR beta CDR3 regions. TCR CDR3 regions were first amplified by RT-PCR with HTBI primers. A single record per CDR3 protein comes from TCRdb applying MiXCR to the multiplex PCR reads. The sample holds around 450,000 distinct CDR3 sequences, 15% to 18% seen once. Sequenced: blood. The receptors originated from a woman in her late teens or twenties with Graves' hyperthyroidism.

This clonotype was seen at least ten times. The chain carries TRBV9 and TRBJ2-3; the D gene is possibly TRBD1 (5 bases). V was trimmed by 3 bases and J by 6 bases, leaving 11 bases between them. The CDR3 consists of 13 residues. Germline V gene data show CDR1 as SGDLS and CDR2 as YYNGEE. The CDR3: CASSEWGWDTQYF. The CDR3 bases are TGTGCCAGCAGCGAGTGGGGCTGGGATACGCAGTATTTT.

This clonotype appeared a few times. The gene calls are TRBV4-1 and TRBJ1-1; D not certain. CDR3 length: 13 residues. V dropped 1 base and J dropped 3 bases, with 6 bases sitting between them. Looked up from germline, CDR1 is MGHRA and CDR2 is YSYEKL. For the CDR3, the DNA is TGCGCCAGCAGCCAAGGAGGGTACACTGAAGCTTTCTTT. This codes for CASSQGGYTEAFF.

As to this clonotype: A much larger clone lies a single base off, so this may be a read error. The DNA is omitted, as the CDR3 cannot be located on it reliably, and the CDR3 follows TCRdb's listing. J is TRBJ1-3 and V is TRBV29-1; the DNA was not compared with TRBD1, the D call given in the table. The CDR3 comprises 18 residues, both ends counted. Germline V gives CDR1 SQVTM, CDR2 ANQGSEA. CDR3 sequence: CSVGRGAGGRGSGNTLYF.

The chain carries TRBV12-3 or TRBV12-4 and TRBJ2-2, with D possibly TRBD2 on 7 matching bases. The CDR3 loop spans 16 amino acids. Deletions cut 10 bases from V and 2 bases from J, with 20 bases between. The CDR3, as DNA: TGTGCCAACAGCCTGGGGGGGCCTGCAAACACCGGGGAGCTGTTTTTT. Its translation: CANSLGGPANTGELFF.

DNA of the CDR3: TGTGCCAGCAGTTACTACGCACAGGGTATGGGTCAAGAGACCCAGTACTTC. It is translated as CASSYYAQGMGQETQYF. The rearrangement uses TRBV6-5 and TRBJ2-5, with D maybe TRBD1 (6 bases). The germline gives CDR1 MNHEY, CDR2 SVGAGI. Trimming cost V 1 base and J 2 bases, with 17 bases left between them. The CDR3 is 17 amino acids.

This clonotype was counted ten times or more. This chain connects TRBV30 to TRBJ2-7; 9 bases line up with TRBD2. Germline CDR1 reads GTSNPN; CDR2 reads SVGIG (reference sequence). There are 17 residues in the CDR3. V was clipped by 1 base and J by 0 bases; unmatched bases: 10. DNA for the CDR3: TGTGCCTGGAGTGGAGGGGCCACTAGCGGGCCCTCCTACGAGCAGTACTTC. Its translation is CAWSGGATSGPSYEQYF.

The gene calls are TRBV10-3 and TRBJ2-7; D not resolved. The CDR3 length is 13 residues. The V gene's germline CDR1 is ENHRY and CDR2 SYGVKD. Deletions cut 4 bases from V and 3 bases from J, with 10 bases between. The CDR3 region is CAISADLIYEQYF. Written as DNA, the CDR3 is TGTGCCATCAGTGCTGACCTAATCTACGAGCAGTACTTC.

This clonotype has at least ten counts. V gene TRBV4-1 combines with J gene TRBJ1-2; 7 bases align to TRBD1. Trimming took 6 bases from V and 4 from J; bases not matched to a gene: 8. CDR1 and CDR2 from the germline V gene are MGHRA and YSYEKL. This CDR3 comprises 14 residues. The DNA for the CDR3 is TGCGCCAGCAGTCCCGGGACAGCCTTCTATGGCTACACCTTC. It yields the protein CASSPGTAFYGYTF.

This clonotype was observed at least ten times. This chain uses TRBV2 with TRBJ2-3; D assignment may be TRBD1 or TRBD2 (7 bases each). Trimming shortened V by 11 bases and J by 2 bases, and 20 bases separated the two germline ends. CDR3 length: 15 amino acids. Germline V gene data show CDR1 as SNHLY and CDR2 as FYNNEI. This chain's CDR3 is CAARGSGGPTDTQYF. The CDR3 coding sequence is TGTGCCGCCAGGGGGTCGGGGGGCCCCACAGATACGCAGTATTTT.

Only a few counts were recorded for this clonotype. The chain uses TRBV5-1 and TRBJ2-5; the D is unclear. CDR1 is SGHRS, CDR2 YFSETQ, per germline. V was pared by 2 bases and J by 0 bases, with 14 bases between. The CDR3 sequence is 16 residues long. The CDR3 is CASSLNPTQNQETQYF. The DNA for the CDR3 is TGCGCCAGCAGCTTAAACCCGACGCAGAACCAAGAGACCCAGTACTTC. Supplemented by reference TRBV5-1 and TRBJ2-5, the full variable domain reads KAGVTQTPRYLIKTRGQQVTLSCSPISGHRSVSWYQQTPGQGLQFLFEYFSETQRNKGNFPGRFSGRQFSNSRSEMNVSTLELGDSALYLCASSLNPTQNQETQYFGPGTRLLVL.

This sequence joins TRBV9 and TRBJ2-7; possibly TRBD2 for D (7 bases). Germline V gene lookup returns CDR1 SGDLS and CDR2 YYNGEE. This CDR3 is built from 15 residues. V was clipped by 2 bases and J by 0 bases, with 12 bases between them. The CDR3 sequence is CASSVSGGPSYEQYF. In DNA, the CDR3 is TGTGCCAGCAGCGTGTCCGGGGGGCCCTCCTACGAGCAGTACTTC.

This rearrangement joins TRBV30 to TRBJ1-2, with D perhaps matching TRBD1 (6 bases). Trimming took 5 bases from V and 6 from J, leaving 16 bases between them. The V gene's germline CDR1 is GTSNPN and CDR2 SVGIG (reference sequence). The CDR3 extends over 13 amino acids. The CDR3 loop is CAWEQGRGDGYTF. For the CDR3, the DNA is TGTGCCTGGGAACAGGGAAGGGGGGATGGCTACACCTTC.

This clonotype has more than one count but fewer than ten. V and J are TRBV10-3 and TRBJ2-1, with D perhaps matching TRBD1 or TRBD2 (6 bases each). The ends were cut back, 3 bases at V and 4 bases at J, with 10 bases in the middle. The CDR3 sequence is 14 residues long. Germline V gene lookup returns CDR1 ENHRY and CDR2 SYGVKD. Here the CDR3 DNA reads TGTGCCATCAGTGAAAGGGGGGTTTACAATGAGCAGTTCTTC. Amino acids: CAISERGVYNEQFF.

The rearrangement joins TRBV12-3 or TRBV12-4 to TRBJ1-6, with D possibly matching TRBD1 (5 bases). V gave up 3 bases and J gave up 4 bases, with 13 bases separating them. The CDR3 spans 16 residues. For the CDR3, the DNA is TGTGCCAGCAGTTTCCTTCGACAGTTTTATAATTCACCCCTCCACTTT. It codes for CASSFLRQFYNSPLHF.

This clonotype has at least ten counts. The genes are TRBV5-1 and TRBJ2-5; D ambiguous. Trimming stripped 0 bases from V and 3 bases from J, with 9 bases between. This CDR3 contains 14 residues. Germline V CDR1 and CDR2: SGHRS, YFSETQ. Here the CDR3 reads CASSLGGMEETQYF. The CDR3 DNA is TGCGCCAGCAGCTTGGGTGGGATGGAAGAGACCCAGTACTTC.

V gene TRBV7-6 combines with J gene TRBJ2-7; 10 bases are a match to TRBD2. CDR1 and CDR2 (germline): SGHVS, FNYEAQ. V lost 5 bases to trimming and J lost 5 bases; unmatched junction nucleotides: 9. CDR3 length: 15 amino acids. This chain's CDR3 is CASSPALAGVHEQYF. The CDR3 DNA follows: TGTGCCAGCAGCCCGGCGCTAGCGGGAGTCCACGAGCAGTACTTC. Based on the CDR3 plus reference TRBV7-6 and TRBJ2-7, the full variable domain is GAGVSQSPRYKVTKRGQDVALRCDPISGHVSLYWYRQALGQGPEFLTYFNYEAQQDKSGLPNDRFSAERPEGSISTLTIQRTEQRDSAMYRCASSPALAGVHEQYFGPGTRLTVT.

Ten or more counts support this clonotype. The chain carries TRBV28 and TRBJ2-1; D perhaps matches TRBD2 (6 bases). Germline assignment: CDR1 MDHEN and CDR2 SYDVKM. The CDR3 runs 13 residues. V lost 9 bases and J lost 5, with 14 bases in between. The CDR3 nucleotides are TGTGCCAGGGGGACTTACCCAGACAATGAGCAGTTCTTC. This encodes CARGTYPDNEQFF.

The rearrangement joins TRBV7-2 to TRBJ1-2; D uncertain. Trimming took off 11 bases at V and 10 bases at J, with 20 bases between the two ends. The germline V gene has CDR1 SGHTA and CDR2 FQGNSA. CDR3 length: 12 amino acids. The CDR3 spells CARRLVGEVYTF. In nucleotides, the CDR3 is TGTGCCCGTAGGCTCGTCGGGGAGGTCTACACCTTC.

This clonotype was recorded at least ten times. The V gene is TRBV3-1, the J gene TRBJ1-6; 11 positions agree with TRBD1. Germline V gives CDR1 LGHDT, CDR2 YNNKEL (reference sequence). V lost 5 bases to trimming and J lost 9 bases; unmatched junction nucleotides: 9. The CDR3 is made up of 16 amino acids. The CDR3 region has the DNA TGTGCCAGCAGCACAAGATGGACAGGGGGCATTTCACCCCTCCACTTT. It translates to CASSTRWTGGISPLHF. The complete variable domain, with remaining parts taken from reference TRBV3-1 and TRBJ1-6, reads DTAVSQTPKYLVTQMGNDKSIKCEQNLGHDTMYWYKQDSKKFLKIMFSYNNKELIINETVPNRFSPKSPDKAHLNLHINSLELGDSAVYFCASSTRWTGGISPLHFGNGTRLTVT.

This clonotype was seen a handful of times. The gene calls are TRBV29-1 and TRBJ1-3; D is uncertain. Germline CDR1 is SQVTM and CDR2 is ANQGSEA. The V end lost 0 bases, the J end lost 1 base, and 7 bases lay between the germline ends. This CDR3 region has 14 residues. Written as DNA, the CDR3 is TGCAGCGTTGAAGAAGCTTTATCTGGAAACACCATATATTTT. Translation gives CSVEEALSGNTIYF.

This clonotype came up many times. This chain links TRBV20-1 with TRBJ1-1; TRBD1 might be the D (6 bases). Trimming left V 3 bases short and J 0 bases short, with 8 bases between. The CDR3 length is 13 residues. Germline assignment: CDR1 DFQATT and CDR2 SNEGSKA (reference sequence). CDR3 bases: TGCAGTGCTAGGGACAGCATGAACACTGAAGCTTTCTTT. It specifies CSARDSMNTEAFF.